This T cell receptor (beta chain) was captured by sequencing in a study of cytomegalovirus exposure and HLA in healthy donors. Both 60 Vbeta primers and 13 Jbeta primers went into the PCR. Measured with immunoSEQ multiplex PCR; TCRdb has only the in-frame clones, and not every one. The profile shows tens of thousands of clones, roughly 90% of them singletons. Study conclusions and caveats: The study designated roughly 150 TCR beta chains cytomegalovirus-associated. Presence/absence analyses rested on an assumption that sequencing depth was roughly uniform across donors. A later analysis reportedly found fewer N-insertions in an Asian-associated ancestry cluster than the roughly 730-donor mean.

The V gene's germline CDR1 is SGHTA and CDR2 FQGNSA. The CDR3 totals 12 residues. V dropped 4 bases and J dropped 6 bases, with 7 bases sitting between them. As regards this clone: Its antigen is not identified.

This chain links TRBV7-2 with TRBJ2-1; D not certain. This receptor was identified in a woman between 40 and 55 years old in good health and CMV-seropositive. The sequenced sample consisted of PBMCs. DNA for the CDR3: TGTGCCAGCAGCTACAACGCCAATGAGCAGTTCTTC. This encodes CASSYNANEQFF.